This T cell receptor (beta chain) was profiled in a study of blood T cell repertoires in COVID-19. The V gene's germline CDR1 is ENHRY and CDR2 SYGVKD. The CDR3 is 18 residues long. Unmatched junction bases numbered 11, after V lost 5 bases and J lost 0 bases. Exposed study participants had met a COVID-19 case within 2 weeks before entry. Profiling relied on immunoSEQ multiplex PCR, and the TCRdb table lists in-frame clones only, not all of them. The table includes 180,000 or so clones, approximately 80% detected once. The rearrangement uses TRBV10-3 and TRBJ2-7; 12 positions match TRBD2. The origin of this receptor is a man aged 60-69 years who had been exposed to COVID-19. The sample was PBMCs or T cells enriched from blood (not recorded which). The CDR3 DNA reads TGTGCCATCAGTCCCACATCCATACTAGCGGGAGGCTCCTACGAGCAGTACTTC. Protein: CAISPTSILAGGSYEQYF.